One sample yielded the 5 T cell receptor beta chains listed below, sequenced in a study of early T cells in non-severe SARS-CoV-2 infection. TCRdb redid the calling of the 5' RACE reads with MiXCR, one entry per CDR3 protein. The sample holds more than 80,000 distinct CDR3 sequences, 9.5% to 12% seen once. Sequencing was carried out using whole blood. These receptor sequences come from an adult who was a healthcare worker with PCR-confirmed SARS-CoV-2 infection or an uninfected control (not recorded which).

V usage is TRBV6-5 and J usage is TRBJ2-1; a weak D match, TRBD1 (6 bases). V gave up 2 bases and J gave up 4 bases, with 12 bases separating them. CDR1 is MNHEY, CDR2 SVGAGI, per germline. This CDR3 comprises 15 residues. The CDR3 nucleotides read TGTGCCAGCAGTTACGGAACAGGGATTTACAATGAGCAGTTCTTC. Residues: CASSYGTGIYNEQFF.

The chain employs TRBV14 and TRBJ2-1, with TRBD2 identical over 14 bases. After removal of 4 bases from V and 8 bases from J, the junction contained 4 bases not matched to a gene. Looked up from germline, CDR1 is SGHDN and CDR2 is FVKESK. The CDR3 is 15 amino acids. The CDR3 is CASSPRTSGRHEQFF. The CDR3 region has the DNA TGTGCCAGCAGCCCCCGGACTAGCGGGAGGCATGAGCAGTTCTTC.

This clonotype was picked up a small number of times. This chain uses TRBV9 with TRBJ2-1; TRBD2 matches 8 bases. The CDR3 consists of 16 residues. Germline V lookup: CDR1 SGDLS, CDR2 YYNGEE. With V trimmed by 4 bases and J by 5 bases, 11 bases remained unmatched. CDR3 protein: CASSPSGSGMNNEQFF. The CDR3 bases are TGTGCCAGCAGCCCCAGCGGTAGCGGGATGAACAATGAGCAGTTCTTC. Complete variable domain (other parts from reference TRBV9 and TRBJ2-1): DSGVTQTPKHLITATGQRVTLRCSPRSGDLSVYWYQQSLDQGLQFLIQYYNGEERAKGNILERFSAQQFPDLHSELNLSSLELGDSALYFCASSPSGSGMNNEQFFGPGTRLTVL.

This clonotype appeared a few times. This chain joins TRBV7-9 and TRBJ2-5; no firm D call. Deletions cut 3 bases from V and 4 bases from J, with 6 bases between. This CDR3 is 12 amino acids long. Per germline, CDR1 SEHNR and CDR2 FQNEAQ (reference sequence). CDR3 coding DNA: TGTGCCAGCAGCTTGCTAGGAGAGACCCAGTACTTC. Translation gives CASSLLGETQYF.

This clonotype was recorded many times. In DNA form, the CDR3 reads TGTGCCTGGAGTCTAGCGGGGGGATTCGGTGAGCAGTTCTTC. It encodes CAWSLAGGFGEQFF. The genes are TRBV30 and TRBJ2-1, with 11 bases fitting TRBD2. J gave up 9 bases and V 2 bases, and 6 bases lay outside the gene matches. The CDR3 spans 14 residues. Germline V gives CDR1 GTSNPN, CDR2 SVGIG (reference sequence).